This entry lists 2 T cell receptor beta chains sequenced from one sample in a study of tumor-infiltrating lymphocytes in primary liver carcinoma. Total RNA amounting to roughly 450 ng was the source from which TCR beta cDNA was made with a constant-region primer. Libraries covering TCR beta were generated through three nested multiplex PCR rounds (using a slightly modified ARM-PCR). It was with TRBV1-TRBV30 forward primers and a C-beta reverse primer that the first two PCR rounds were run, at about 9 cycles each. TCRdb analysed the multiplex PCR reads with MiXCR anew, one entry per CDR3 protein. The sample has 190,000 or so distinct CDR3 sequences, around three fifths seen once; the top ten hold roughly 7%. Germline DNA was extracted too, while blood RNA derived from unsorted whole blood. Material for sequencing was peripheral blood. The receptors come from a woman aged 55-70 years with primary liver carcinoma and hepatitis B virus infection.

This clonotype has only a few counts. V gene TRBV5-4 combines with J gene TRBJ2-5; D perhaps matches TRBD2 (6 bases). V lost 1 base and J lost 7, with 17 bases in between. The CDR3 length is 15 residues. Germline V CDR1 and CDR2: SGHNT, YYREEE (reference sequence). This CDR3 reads CASSLSSQGGGTQYF. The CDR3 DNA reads TGTGCCAGCAGCTTGTCCTCCCAGGGAGGAGGGACCCAGTACTTC.

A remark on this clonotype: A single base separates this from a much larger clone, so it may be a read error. This chain's CDR3 is CASSWSVDSEKLFF. CDR3 in DNA: TGTGCCAGCAGCTGGAGCGTGGACAGTGAAAAACTGTTTTTT. The chain links TRBV4-2 to TRBJ1-4; weak D call: TRBD1 (6 bases). The V gene lost 5 bases and the J gene lost 7 bases, with 14 bases spanning the gap. The CDR3 runs 14 residues. The germline V gene has CDR1 LGHNA and CDR2 YNFKEQ.